A selection of T cell receptor beta chains follows, all from one sample in a study of cytomegalovirus exposure and HLA in healthy donors. Here immunoSEQ multiplex PCR was the method, and the copy in TCRdb shows in-frame clones only, minus some. There are some 120,000 clones in the sample; roughly 70% occur only once, and 4% lies in the top ten. Sequenced input: PBMCs. The source of these receptors is a man aged 40-55 years in good health and CMV-seropositive. CDR3s include the opening cysteine and the closing phenylalanine or tryptophan. A D gene is named only where the DNA matches it firmly. Expanded clones get a size class; other rows say once, few or many, or leave the size out.

v_call,d_call,cdr3_length,clone_size,j_call,cdr3_nt,cdr3_aa
TRBV6-6,-,14,-,TRBJ2-7,TGTGCCAGCAATAGAGGTGGAGGCGACTACGAGCAGTACTTC,CASNRGGGDYEQYF
TRBV5-8,-,17,-,TRBJ1-5,TGTGCCAGCAGCTTGGGACAGGAATCATATAACAATCAGCCCCAGCATTTT,CASSLGQESYNNQPQHF
TRBV5-1,-,13,few,TRBJ1-2,TGCGCCAGCAGCTTGGAAGGGGCTTGGGGCTACACCTTC,CASSLEGAWGYTF
TRBV4-1,TRBD1,17,-,TRBJ2-3,TGCGCCAGCAGCCCTCCCAACAGGGGACCTTCCACAGATACGCAGTATTTT,CASSPPNRGPSTDTQYF
TRBV5-1,TRBD2,14,-,TRBJ2-7,TGCGCCAGCAGCTTGGGCGGGGGGTCCTACGAGCAGTACTTC,CASSLGGGSYEQYF
TRBV11-1,-,16,few,TRBJ2-1,TGTGCCAGCAGCTACGAGACGGGGTTTTCCTACAATGAGCAGTTCTTC,CASSYETGFSYNEQFF
TRBV6-6,-,14,once,TRBJ2-4,TGTGCCAGCGAGGGGGGGGACTCCCTAAACATTCAGTACTTC,CASEGGDSLNIQYF
TRBV7-3,TRBD1,15,-,TRBJ2-7,TGTGCCAGCAGCTCGGGACAGGTGGGCTCCTACGAGCAGTACTTC,CASSSGQVGSYEQYF
TRBV11-2,-,13,-,TRBJ2-7,TGTGCCAGCAGCTTAACGGGGGACTACGAGCAGTACTTC,CASSLTGDYEQYF
TRBV6-5,TRBD1,15,-,TRBJ2-7,TGTGCCAGCAGTTACTCCCCGGGACAGCCCTACGAGCAGTACTTC,CASSYSPGQPYEQYF
TRBV9,-,16,-,TRBJ1-2,TGTGCCAGCAGCGATCGTAGTCATTCAGGGGTAAATGGCTACACCTTC,CASSDRSHSGVNGYTF
TRBV2,-,14,-,TRBJ1-1,TGTGCCAGCAGTGTAACAGTCCTGAACACTGAAGCTTTCTTT,CASSVTVLNTEAFF
TRBV5-1,-,14,-,TRBJ1-4,TGCGCCAGCAGCTTGGGACAGAATAGAGAAAAACTGTTTTTT,CASSLGQNREKLFF
TRBV6-5,TRBD1,14,-,TRBJ1-1,TGTGCCAGCAGTAACCACAGGGGGCGGACTGAAGCTTTCTTT,CASSNHRGRTEAFF
TRBV5-1,-,12,once,TRBJ2-3,TGCGCCAGCAGCCTTAGGGGAGATACGCAGTATTTT,CASSLRGDTQYF
TRBV27,TRBD2,16,-,TRBJ2-3,TGTGCCAGCAGTATAGGATGGACTAGAGTAACAGATACGCAGTATTTT,CASSIGWTRVTDTQYF
TRBV4-1,TRBD2,16,-,TRBJ2-5,TGCGCCAGCAGCCAAGACCCCGGACTAGCGGGAGAGACCCAGTACTTC,CASSQDPGLAGETQYF
TRBV2,-,15,-,TRBJ1-1,TGTGCCAGCAGGACCCCCCAGGGAAGTAGGACTGAAGCTTTCTTT,CASRTPQGSRTEAFF
TRBV11-2,-,13,-,TRBJ2-7,TGTGCCAGCAGCCCCGGGACAACCTACGAGCAGTACTTC,CASSPGTTYEQYF
TRBV10-2,-,13,once,TRBJ2-5,TGCGCCAGCAGTGAGAATCGGGGAGAGACCCAGTACTTC,CASSENRGETQYF
TRBV10-3,-,13,-,TRBJ2-6,TGTGCCATCACCGGGGCTGGGGCCAACGTCCTGACTTTC,CAITGAGANVLTF
TRBV12-5,-,16,-,TRBJ1-5,TGTGCTAGTGGTTCATCCCGGGGAAGGGGCAATCAGCCCCAGCATTTT,CASGSSRGRGNQPQHF
TRBV5-1,TRBD1,17,-,TRBJ1-4,TGCGCCAGCAGCTTGGGGACAGGGGTTGCGGCTAATGAAAAACTGTTTTTT,CASSLGTGVAANEKLFF
TRBV9,-,14,once,TRBJ1-3,TGTGCCAGCAGCGTTAGGAGCTCTGGAAACACCATATATTTT,CASSVRSSGNTIYF
TRBV5-4,-,14,-,TRBJ2-2,TGTGCCAGCAGCTTCAGGGGGAGGACCGGGGAGCTGTTTTTT,CASSFRGRTGELFF
TRBV30,-,12,-,TRBJ1-2,TGTGCCTGGAACGCGGGTAACTATGGCTACACCTTC,CAWNAGNYGYTF
TRBV5-1,-,13,-,TRBJ2-1,TGCGCCAGCAGCTTCGCTAGTTCAAATGAGCAGTTCTTC,CASSFASSNEQFF
TRBV7-2,TRBD1,19,few,TRBJ2-6,TGTGCCAGCAGCTTTCGGGACAGATCGGAGGTGGGTGGGGCCAACGTCCTGACTTTC,CASSFRDRSEVGGANVLTF